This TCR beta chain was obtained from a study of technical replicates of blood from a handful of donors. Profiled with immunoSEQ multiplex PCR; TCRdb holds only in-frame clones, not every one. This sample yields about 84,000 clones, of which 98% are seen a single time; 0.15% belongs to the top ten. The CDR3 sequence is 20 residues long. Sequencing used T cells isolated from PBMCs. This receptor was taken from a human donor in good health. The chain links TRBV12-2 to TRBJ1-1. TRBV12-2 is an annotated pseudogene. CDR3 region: CASRLVVKGGNRRWCTEAFF. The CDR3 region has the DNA TGTGCAAGTCGCTTAGTAGTAAAGGGGGGGAACCGACGGTGGTGTACTGAAGCTTTCTTT.